This T cell receptor (beta chain) originates from a study of cytomegalovirus exposure and HLA in healthy donors. About the research overall: The approximately 120 validation repertoires used the same platform as the approximately 670 first-cohort repertoires, a later analysis reported. General study findings and limits: TCR beta chains numbering more than 150 were designated cytomegalovirus-associated.

Using immunoSEQ multiplex PCR, the repertoire was profiled, and TCRdb retains in-frame clones only, with some absent. Of about 130,000 clones detected, more than 95% appear once; the ten largest clones hold 1.7%. Comment on this clone: Its target is not known.

Sequenced: PBMCs. The sequence derives from a man between 18 and 29 years old in good health and CMV-seronegative.

This CDR3 reads CAISERTSGRDTQYF. CDR3 sequence (DNA): TGTGCCATCAGTGAGAGGACTAGCGGGAGGGATACGCAGTATTTT. The chain combines TRBV10-3 with TRBJ2-3, with TRBD2 matching 14 bases. This CDR3 spans 15 amino acids. Germline assignment: CDR1 ENHRY and CDR2 SYGVKD. Losses at the gene ends were 2 bases for V and 6 bases for J; bases not matched to a gene: 1.